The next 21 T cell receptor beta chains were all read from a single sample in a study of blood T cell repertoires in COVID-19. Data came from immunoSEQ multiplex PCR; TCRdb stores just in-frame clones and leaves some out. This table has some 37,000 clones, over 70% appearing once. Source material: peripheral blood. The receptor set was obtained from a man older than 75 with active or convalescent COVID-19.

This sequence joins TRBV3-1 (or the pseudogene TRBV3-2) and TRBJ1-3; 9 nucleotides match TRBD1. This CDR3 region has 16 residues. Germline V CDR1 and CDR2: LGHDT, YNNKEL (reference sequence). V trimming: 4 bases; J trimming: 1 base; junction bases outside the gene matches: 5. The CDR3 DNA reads TGTGCCAGCAGCCGAACAGGGGGCTTTTCTGGAAACACCATATATTTT. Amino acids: CASSRTGGFSGNTIYF.

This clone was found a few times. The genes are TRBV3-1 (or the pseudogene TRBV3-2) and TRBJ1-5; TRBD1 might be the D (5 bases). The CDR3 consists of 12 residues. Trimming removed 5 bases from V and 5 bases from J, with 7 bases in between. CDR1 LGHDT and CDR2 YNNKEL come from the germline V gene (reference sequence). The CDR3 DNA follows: TGTGCCAGCAGCTCGACAGATCAGCCCCAGCATTTT. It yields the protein CASSSTDQPQHF.

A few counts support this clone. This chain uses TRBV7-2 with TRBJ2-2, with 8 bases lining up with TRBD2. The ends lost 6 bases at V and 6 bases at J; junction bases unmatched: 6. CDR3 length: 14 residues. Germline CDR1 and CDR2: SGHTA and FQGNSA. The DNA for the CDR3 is TGTGCCAGCAGTATCGGGGGGGCCCCCGGGGAGCTGTTTTTT. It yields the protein CASSIGGAPGELFF. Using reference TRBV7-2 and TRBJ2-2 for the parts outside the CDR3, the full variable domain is GAGVSQSPSNKVTEKGKDVELRCDPISGHTALYWYRQSLGQGLEFLIYFQGNSAPDKSGLPSDRFSAERTGGSVSTLTIQRTQQEDSAVYLCASSIGGAPGELFFGEGSRLTVL.

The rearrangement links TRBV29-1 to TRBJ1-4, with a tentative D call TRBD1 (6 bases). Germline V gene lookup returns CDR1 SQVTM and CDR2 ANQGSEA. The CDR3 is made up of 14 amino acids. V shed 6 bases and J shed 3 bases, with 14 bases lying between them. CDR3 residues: CSVGNRAANEKLFF. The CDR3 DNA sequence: TGCAGCGTGGGTAACAGGGCCGCTAATGAAAAACTGTTTTTT.

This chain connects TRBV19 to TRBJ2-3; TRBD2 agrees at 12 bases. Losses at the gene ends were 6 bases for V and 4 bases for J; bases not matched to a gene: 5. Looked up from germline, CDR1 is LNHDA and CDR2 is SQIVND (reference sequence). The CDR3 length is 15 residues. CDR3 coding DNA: TGTGCCAGTAGGTCGGCTAGCGGGAGGGCAGATACGCAGTATTTT. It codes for CASRSASGRADTQYF.

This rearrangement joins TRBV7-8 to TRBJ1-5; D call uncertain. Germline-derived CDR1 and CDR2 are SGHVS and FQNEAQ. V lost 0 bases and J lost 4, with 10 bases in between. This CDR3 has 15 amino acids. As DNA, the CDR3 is TGTGCCAGCAGCTTAGCGAGGGTAGTTAATCAGCCCCAGCATTTT. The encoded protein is CASSLARVVNQPQHF.

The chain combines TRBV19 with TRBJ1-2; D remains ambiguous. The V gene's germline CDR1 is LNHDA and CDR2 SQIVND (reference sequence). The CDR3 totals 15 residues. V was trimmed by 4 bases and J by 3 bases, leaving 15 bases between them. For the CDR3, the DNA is TGTGCCAGTAGTACAATCCAACAGTCTGACTATGGCTACACCTTC. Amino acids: CASSTIQQSDYGYTF.

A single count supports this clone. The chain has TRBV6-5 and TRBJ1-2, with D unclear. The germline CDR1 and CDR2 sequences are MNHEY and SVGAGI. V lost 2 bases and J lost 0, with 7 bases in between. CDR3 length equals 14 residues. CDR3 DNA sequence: TGTGCCAGCAGTTACGAACTGACTAACTATGGCTACACCTTC. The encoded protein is CASSYELTNYGYTF.

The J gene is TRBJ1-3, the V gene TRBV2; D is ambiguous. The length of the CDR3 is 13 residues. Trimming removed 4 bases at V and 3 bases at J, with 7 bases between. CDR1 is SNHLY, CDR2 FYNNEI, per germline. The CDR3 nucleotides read TGTGCCAGCAGTGTGGGGAGTGGAAACACCATATATTTT. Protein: CASSVGSGNTIYF. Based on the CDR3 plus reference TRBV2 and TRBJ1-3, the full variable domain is EPEVTQTPSHQVTQMGQEVILRCVPISNHLYFYWYRQILGQKVEFLVSFYNNEISEKSEIFDDQFSVERPDGSNFTLKIRSTKLEDSAMYFCASSVGSGNTIYFGEGSWLTVV.

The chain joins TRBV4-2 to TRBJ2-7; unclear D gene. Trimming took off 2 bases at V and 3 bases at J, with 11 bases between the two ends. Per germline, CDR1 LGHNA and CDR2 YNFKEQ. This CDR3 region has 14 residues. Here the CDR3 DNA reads TGTGCCAGCAGCCAATCCTCTGGCGGCTACGAGCAGTACTTC. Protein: CASSQSSGGYEQYF.

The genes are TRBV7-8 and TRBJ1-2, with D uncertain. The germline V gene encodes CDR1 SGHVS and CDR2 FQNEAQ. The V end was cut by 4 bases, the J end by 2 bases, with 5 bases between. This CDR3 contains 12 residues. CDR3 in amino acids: CASSSRNYGYTF. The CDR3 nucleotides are TGTGCCAGCAGCTCGAGGAACTATGGCTACACCTTC.

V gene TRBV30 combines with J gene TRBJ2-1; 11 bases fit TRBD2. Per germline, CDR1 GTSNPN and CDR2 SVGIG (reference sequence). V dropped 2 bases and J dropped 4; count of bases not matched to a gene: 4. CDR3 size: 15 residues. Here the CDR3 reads CAWSQLAGAYNEQFF. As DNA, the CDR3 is TGTGCCTGGAGTCAACTAGCGGGAGCGTACAATGAGCAGTTCTTC.

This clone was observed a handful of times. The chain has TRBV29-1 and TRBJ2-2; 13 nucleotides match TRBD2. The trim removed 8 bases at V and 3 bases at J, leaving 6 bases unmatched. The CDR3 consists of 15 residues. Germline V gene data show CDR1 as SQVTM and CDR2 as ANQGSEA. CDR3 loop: CSTTGTSGDTGELFF. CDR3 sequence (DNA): TGCAGCACGACCGGGACTAGCGGGGACACCGGGGAGCTGTTTTTT.

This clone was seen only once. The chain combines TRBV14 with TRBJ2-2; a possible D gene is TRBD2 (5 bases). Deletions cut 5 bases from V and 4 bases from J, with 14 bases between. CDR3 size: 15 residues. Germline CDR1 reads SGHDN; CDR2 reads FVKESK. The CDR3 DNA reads TGTGCCAGCAGCGCACAACTAGATTCCACCGGGGAGCTGTTTTTT. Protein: CASSAQLDSTGELFF.

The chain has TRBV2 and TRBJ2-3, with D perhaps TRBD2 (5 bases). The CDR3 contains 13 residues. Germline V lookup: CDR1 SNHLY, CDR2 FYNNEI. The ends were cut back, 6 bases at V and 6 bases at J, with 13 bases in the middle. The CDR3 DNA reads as TGTGCCAGCAGGGACCCTAAGCGGGATACGCAGTATTTT. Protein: CASRDPKRDTQYF. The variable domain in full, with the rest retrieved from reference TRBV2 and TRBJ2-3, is EPEVTQTPSHQVTQMGQEVILRCVPISNHLYFYWYRQILGQKVEFLVSFYNNEISEKSEIFDDQFSVERPDGSNFTLKIRSTKLEDSAMYFCASRDPKRDTQYFGPGTRLTVL.

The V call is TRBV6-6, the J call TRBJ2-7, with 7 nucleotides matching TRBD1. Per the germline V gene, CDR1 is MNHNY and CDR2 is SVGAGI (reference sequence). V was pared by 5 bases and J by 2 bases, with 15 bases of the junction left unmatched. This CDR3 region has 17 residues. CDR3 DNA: TGTGCCAGCAGTCACCCGATTGAAAACAGGGGAACCTACGAGCAGTACTTC. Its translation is CASSHPIENRGTYEQYF.

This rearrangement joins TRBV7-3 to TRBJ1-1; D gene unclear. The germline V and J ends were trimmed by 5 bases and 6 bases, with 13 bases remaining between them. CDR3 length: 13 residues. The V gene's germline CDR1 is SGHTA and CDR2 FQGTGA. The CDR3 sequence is CASSTTAVAEAFF. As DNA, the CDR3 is TGTGCCAGCAGCACTACCGCAGTGGCTGAAGCTTTCTTT.

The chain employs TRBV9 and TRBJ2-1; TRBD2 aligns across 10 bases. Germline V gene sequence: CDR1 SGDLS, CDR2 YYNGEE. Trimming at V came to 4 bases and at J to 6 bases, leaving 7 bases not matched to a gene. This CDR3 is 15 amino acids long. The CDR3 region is CASSPRTSGGNEQFF. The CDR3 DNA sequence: TGTGCCAGCAGCCCAAGGACTAGCGGAGGCAATGAGCAGTTCTTC.

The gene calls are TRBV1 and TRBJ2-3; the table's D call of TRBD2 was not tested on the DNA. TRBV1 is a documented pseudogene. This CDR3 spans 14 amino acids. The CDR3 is CTKRTSGSLDTQYF. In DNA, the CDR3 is TGCACCAAGAGGACTAGCGGGAGTTTAGATACGCAGTATTTT.

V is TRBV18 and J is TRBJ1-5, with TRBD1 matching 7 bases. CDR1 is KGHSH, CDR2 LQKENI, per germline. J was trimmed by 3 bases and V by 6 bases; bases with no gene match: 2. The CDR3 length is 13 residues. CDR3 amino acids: CASSGQDNQPQHF. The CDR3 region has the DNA TGTGCCAGCTCCGGACAGGACAATCAGCCCCAGCATTTT.

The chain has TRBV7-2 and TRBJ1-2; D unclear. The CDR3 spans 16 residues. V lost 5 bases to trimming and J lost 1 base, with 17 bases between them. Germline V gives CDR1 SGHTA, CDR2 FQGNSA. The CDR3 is CASSPQVQNFNYGYTF. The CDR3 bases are TGTGCCAGCAGCCCTCAGGTACAGAATTTTAACTATGGCTACACCTTC.